These 8 T cell receptor beta chains originate from one sample sequenced in a study of cytomegalovirus exposure and HLA in healthy donors. PCR primers comprised 60 Vbeta and 13 Jbeta primers. Sequenced by immunoSEQ multiplex PCR; TCRdb stores in-frame clones only, minus some. The sample has over 150,000 clones, roughly two thirds seen once. The source material was PBMCs. The origin of the receptors is a woman aged 30 to 39 in good health and CMV-seronegative.

This chain uses TRBV5-1 with TRBJ2-5, with D possibly matching TRBD1 (6 bases). CDR3 size: 13 residues. V dropped 4 bases and J dropped 5 bases, with 12 bases sitting between them. Germline V gene data show CDR1 as SGHRS and CDR2 as YFSETQ. CDR3 nucleotide sequence: TGCGCCAGCAGCAAAGGACAGAGGGAGACCCAGTACTTC. Translation: CASSKGQRETQYF.

The chain recombines TRBV6-6 with TRBJ2-1; 10 nucleotides align to TRBD2. The CDR3 extends over 16 amino acids. V shed 6 bases and J 7 bases; nucleotides not matched to a gene: 12. From germline, CDR1 is MNHNY and CDR2 SVGAGI (reference sequence). The CDR3 DNA reads TGTGCCAGCAGCCCCGGACTAGCGGTTAAAGGGAATGAGCAGTTCTTC. Amino acids: CASSPGLAVKGNEQFF.

This clone has only one observation. This chain uses TRBV29-1 with TRBJ1-1, with D maybe TRBD1 (5 bases). Germline assignment: CDR1 SQVTM and CDR2 ANQGSEA. The V end lost 5 bases, the J end lost 3 bases, and 16 bases lay between the germline ends. CDR3 length equals 14 residues. CDR3 nucleotides: TGCAGCGTTTCAGGGCTTCTCACGGACACTGAAGCTTTCTTT. Protein sequence: CSVSGLLTDTEAFF.

This clone showed up just a few times. The chain links TRBV27 to TRBJ2-7, with 9 bases lining up with TRBD1. The CDR3 loop spans 17 amino acids. V was pared by 3 bases and J by 0 bases, with 9 bases of the junction left unmatched. Germline V lookup: CDR1 MNHEY, CDR2 SMNVEV (reference sequence). CDR3 sequence (DNA): TGTGCCAGCAGTTTGCGGGGTAGACAGGGGGACTCCTACGAGCAGTACTTC. Protein: CASSLRGRQGDSYEQYF.

The chain carries TRBV7-9 and TRBJ2-4, with D possibly TRBD1 on 5 matching bases. The CDR3 spans 15 residues. V was clipped by 3 bases and J by 0 bases, with 9 bases between them. The germline V gene encodes CDR1 SEHNR and CDR2 FQNEAQ (reference sequence). CDR3 sequence: CASSFVGLAKNIQYF. CDR3 DNA: TGTGCCAGCAGCTTTGTGGGGCTAGCCAAAAACATTCAGTACTTC.

V and J are TRBV5-6 and TRBJ1-1, with D maybe TRBD1 (5 bases). This CDR3 spans 14 amino acids. Germline CDR1 reads SGHDT; CDR2 reads YYEEEE. V lost 2 bases and J 4 bases, leaving 12 bases between the germline ends. In DNA, the CDR3 is TGTGCCAGCAGCTTTAGGGGCGGGAGCACTGAAGCTTTCTTT. It translates to CASSFRGGSTEAFF.

V is TRBV13 and J is TRBJ1-5; 10 positions agree with TRBD1. The germline V gene encodes CDR1 PRHDT and CDR2 FYEKMQ (reference sequence). Trimming cost V 3 bases and J 5 bases; bases outside gene matches: 1. The length of the CDR3 is 14 residues. CDR3 in amino acids: CASSFGQGDQPQHF. CDR3 DNA: TGTGCCAGCAGCTTCGGACAGGGGGATCAGCCCCAGCATTTT.

V and J are TRBV28 and TRBJ2-2, with 10 bases identical to TRBD2. This CDR3 is built from 16 residues. Germline-derived CDR1 and CDR2 are MDHEN and SYDVKM. The V segment lost 3 bases and the J segment 5 bases; nucleotides outside the gene matches: 6. Written as DNA, the CDR3 is TGTGCCAGCAGTTTCCGGACTAGCGGATGGACCGGGGAGCTGTTTTTT. This gives the protein CASSFRTSGWTGELFF. Looking up the rest from reference TRBV28 and TRBJ2-2 gives the full variable domain: DVKVTQSSRYLVKRTGEKVFLECVQDMDHENMFWYRQDPGLGLRLIYFSYDVKMKEKGDIPEGYSVSREKKERFSLILESASTNQTSMYLCASSFRTSGWTGELFFGEGSRLTVL.